The entry below gives a single TCR beta chain sequence along with its context. V gave up 0 bases and J gave up 6 bases; unmatched junction bases: 8. CDR3 length: 17 residues. Germline V gene sequence: CDR1 MNHEY, CDR2 SVGEGT. These data originate in a study of blood T cell repertoires in COVID-19. Study as a whole: Some COVID-19 samples were acute and others convalescent; all came from the United States, Italy and Spain.

In the original analysis: Reference gene primer amplification gave nucleated cell count estimates. Some clones are missing from TCRdb's copy, which holds only in-frame ones; the method was immunoSEQ multiplex PCR. The D gene and trimming were derived from the DNA, and the V and J assignments and clone size from that table. This table has about 220,000 clones, approximately 82% appearing once. Input material: peripheral blood. The J gene is TRBJ2-2, the V gene TRBV6-2 or TRBV6-3, with TRBD2 identical over 9 bases. The source is a middle-aged man with active or convalescent COVID-19. CDR3 nucleotides: TGTGCCAGCAGTTACTCGATAGCGGGAGTCTCGTCCGGGGAGCTGTTTTTT. Its translation: CASSYSIAGVSSGELFF.